Below are 14 T cell receptor beta chains sequenced from a single sample in a study of T cell repertoires in cytomegalovirus infection. MiXCR, run by TCRdb on the reads, gives a single entry per CDR3 protein. The sample gives roughly 700,000 distinct CDR3 sequences, around a third of which show up once; 18% is in the top ten. What these receptors recognize is not known. The sequences come from cultured PBMCs, collected from culture after CMV antigen stimulation. These receptors originate from a human donor in good health (CMV status not recorded). Some clones in this sample may be carry-over from other donors' samples.

The chain recombines TRBV2 with TRBJ2-2, with D tentatively TRBD1 (5 bases). Trimming removed 8 bases at V and 1 base at J, with 11 bases between. Germline V gene sequence: CDR1 SNHLY, CDR2 FYNNEI. The CDR3 totals 14 residues. The DNA of the CDR3 is TGTGCCAGCGCAGGACATATGAACACCGGGGAGCTGTTTTTT. As protein: CASAGHMNTGELFF. Drawing the rest from reference TRBV2 and TRBJ2-2, the complete variable domain is EPEVTQTPSHQVTQMGQEVILRCVPISNHLYFYWYRQILGQKVEFLVSFYNNEISEKSEIFDDQFSVERPDGSNFTLKIRSTKLEDSAMYFCASAGHMNTGELFFGEGSRLTVL.

The chain links TRBV12-5 to TRBJ1-4; D gene unclear. Germline-derived CDR1 and CDR2 are LGHNT and FRNRAP. The V gene lost 6 bases and the J gene lost 7 bases, with 15 bases spanning the gap. The CDR3 contains 14 residues. The CDR3 bases are TGTGCTAGTGGACCCGGCCCCGCAGTTGAAAAACTGTTTTTT. Its protein product is CASGPGPAVEKLFF.

The rearrangement links TRBV12-3 or TRBV12-4 to TRBJ2-3, with D uncertain. V was pared by 6 bases and J by 3 bases, with 13 bases between. This CDR3 comprises 14 residues. CDR3: CASSPGSFTDTQYF. CDR3 in DNA: TGTGCCAGCAGCCCCGGGTCTTTTACAGATACGCAGTATTTT.

This clonotype was detected only a few times. The rearrangement joins TRBV10-3 to TRBJ1-1; D might be TRBD1 (5 bases). Looked up from germline, CDR1 is ENHRY and CDR2 is SYGVKD. The CDR3 is 14 amino acids. V was pared by 6 bases and J by 1 base, with 12 bases between. The CDR3 nucleotides are TGTGCCATCAGCTTGGACGGACAGAACACTGAAGCTTTCTTT. Protein sequence: CAISLDGQNTEAFF.

In its sample, this clonotype was seen once. The chain combines TRBV29-1 with TRBJ2-2; D not certain. Germline loops: CDR1 SQVTM, CDR2 ANQGSEA. The V end was cut by 1 base, the J end by 1 base, with 13 bases between. This CDR3 comprises 16 residues. The CDR3 sequence: CSVEGLRRQNTGELFF. Written as DNA, the CDR3 is TGCAGCGTTGAAGGGCTGAGACGGCAGAACACCGGGGAGCTGTTTTTT.

This clonotype was counted only a few times. This sequence joins TRBV20-1 and TRBJ1-1, with D tentatively TRBD1 (6 bases). The CDR3 extends over 14 amino acids. The V end lost 0 bases, the J end lost 5 bases, and 13 bases lay between the germline ends. Germline CDR1 reads DFQATT; CDR2 reads SNEGSKA (reference sequence). The CDR3 spells CSARDREGVTEAFF. DNA of the CDR3: TGCAGTGCTAGAGATCGGGAGGGGGTAACTGAAGCTTTCTTT.

V is TRBV4-3 and J is TRBJ1-1, with unresolved D. V was clipped by 3 bases and J by 4 bases, with 15 bases between them. The V gene's germline CDR1 is LGHNA and CDR2 YSLEER. The CDR3 length is 15 residues. CDR3: CASSHLPMGSTEAFF. CDR3 bases: TGCGCCAGCAGCCACCTCCCCATGGGGAGCACTGAAGCTTTCTTT.

The chain combines TRBV7-8 with TRBJ2-3, with a tentative D call TRBD1 (6 bases). The CDR3 contains 14 residues. Trimming cost V 1 base and J 8 bases, with 13 bases left between them. Looked up from germline, CDR1 is SGHVS and CDR2 is FQNEAQ. The CDR3, as DNA: TGTGCCAGCAGCTTAGATAGGGCCAGGGGTACGCAGTATTTT. It translates to CASSLDRARGTQYF.

This clonotype was detected a few times. The chain uses TRBV11-2 and TRBJ2-1; perhaps D is TRBD1 or TRBD2 (5 bases each). The CDR3 has 15 residues. Trimming removed 5 bases from V and 3 bases from J, with 14 bases in between. Germline CDR1 and CDR2: SGHAT and FQNNGV. As DNA, the CDR3 is TGTGCCAGCAGCAATCGGGACCCCAACTACAATGAGCAGTTCTTC. Amino acids: CASSNRDPNYNEQFF.

There are a few counts of this clonotype. CDR3 nucleotide sequence: TGTGCCAGCAGTTTAATTGACTTATATAGCAATCAGCCCCAGCATTTT. It translates to CASSLIDLYSNQPQHF. The chain links TRBV28 to TRBJ1-5; D gene uncertain. Trimming removed 2 bases from V and 0 bases from J, with 11 bases in between. The germline gives CDR1 MDHEN, CDR2 SYDVKM. The CDR3 has 16 residues.

The chain uses TRBV6-5 and TRBJ2-7; TRBD1 matches at 10 bases. Germline values: CDR1 MNHEY, CDR2 SVGAGI. The CDR3 length is 18 residues. With 4 bases clipped from V and 2 bases from J, the junction kept 14 bases outside the gene matches. The CDR3 DNA reads TGTGCCAGCAGTTTTCTTTTCCCCGGGACAGGGGTCGCCTACGAGCAGTACTTC. Translated, it gives CASSFLFPGTGVAYEQYF.

The table lists this clonotype with a few counts. The V gene is TRBV29-1, the J gene TRBJ2-7; D is ambiguous. Between the trimmed V and J ends, which lost 5 bases and 2 bases, there was a span of 13 bases. CDR1 SQVTM and CDR2 ANQGSEA come from the germline V gene. CDR3 size: 13 residues. The CDR3 loop reads CSVFFAETYEQYF. The CDR3 bases are TGCAGCGTTTTTTTTGCTGAGACCTACGAGCAGTACTTC.

This clonotype was observed once. In DNA form, the CDR3 reads TGCGCCAGCAGCAAAGACGGACAGAGCACAGATACGCAGTATTTT. Protein product: CASSKDGQSTDTQYF. The chain couples TRBV5-1 to TRBJ2-3; tentative D call: TRBD1 (6 bases). Trimming shortened V by 4 bases and J by 0 bases, and 12 bases separated the two germline ends. The CDR3 runs to 15 residues. Germline assignment: CDR1 SGHRS and CDR2 YFSETQ.

This chain links TRBV4-1 with TRBJ1-2; 7 bases fit TRBD1. This CDR3 spans 20 amino acids. The trim removed 0 bases at V and 0 bases at J, leaving 16 bases unmatched. The V gene's germline CDR1 is MGHRA and CDR2 YSYEKL. Written as DNA, the CDR3 is TGCGCCAGCAGCCAAGATCTAAATAGGGGGCCCTCCAATTCTAACTATGGCTACACCTTC. This encodes CASSQDLNRGPSNSNYGYTF.